The source of this T cell receptor (beta chain) is a study of blood T cell repertoires in COVID-19. In this sample, this clone turned up a few times. The CDR3 runs to 14 residues. V shed 2 bases and J shed 4 bases, with 8 bases lying between them. The germline CDR1 and CDR2 sequences are SGHNT and YENEEA. Enrolled during active infection, Seattle patients were then followed longitudinally. Assay: immunoSEQ multiplex PCR; the TCRdb copy retains only in-frame clones and omits some. The sample consists of 150,000 to 180,000 clones, around 85% of them appearing once. The sequenced sample consisted of peripheral blood. The sequence derives from a man aged 55 to 70 with COVID-19, enrolled during active disease. The chain links TRBV11-3 to TRBJ2-2; TRBD2 might be the D (6 bases). The CDR3 protein is CASSLLGGTGELFF. CDR3 DNA sequence: TGTGCCAGCAGCTTATTGGGGGGCACCGGGGAGCTGTTTTTT.